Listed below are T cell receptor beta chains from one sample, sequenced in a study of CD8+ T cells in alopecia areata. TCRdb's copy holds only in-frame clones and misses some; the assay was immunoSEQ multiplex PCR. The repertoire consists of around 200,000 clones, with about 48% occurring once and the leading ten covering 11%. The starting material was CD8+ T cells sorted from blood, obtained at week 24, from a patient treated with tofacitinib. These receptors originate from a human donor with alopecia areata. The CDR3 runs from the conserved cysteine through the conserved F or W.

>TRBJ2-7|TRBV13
CASSFGSSYEQYF
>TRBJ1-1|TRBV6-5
CASSDRVGGREAFF
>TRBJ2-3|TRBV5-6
CASSNGWGTDTQYF
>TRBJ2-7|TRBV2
CASSEGYPYEQYF
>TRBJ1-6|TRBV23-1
CASSHLDRRPCPLHF
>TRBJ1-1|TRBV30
CAWESGAGDTEAFF
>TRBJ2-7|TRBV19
CASSGGGGYEQYF
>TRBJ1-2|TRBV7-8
CASSSAGAYYGYTF
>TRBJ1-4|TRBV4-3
CASSPTAATNEKLFF
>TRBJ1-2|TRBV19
CASSWEQQNPNYGYTF
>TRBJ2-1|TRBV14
CASSQDGRGNEQFF
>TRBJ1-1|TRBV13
CASSLGRGQGNTEAFF
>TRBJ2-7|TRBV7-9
CASSESSSYEQYF
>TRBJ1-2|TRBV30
CASDSLNYGYTF
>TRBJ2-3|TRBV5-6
CASSLGGLESTDTQYF
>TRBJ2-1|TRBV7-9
CASSFDGESSYNEQFF
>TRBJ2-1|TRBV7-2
CASSLEGPYGSYNEQFF
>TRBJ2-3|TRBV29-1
CSARGGAPDLDTQYF
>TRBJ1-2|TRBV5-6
CASSQYSSGYTF
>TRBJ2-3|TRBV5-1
CASSFPTLAGSTSTDTQYF
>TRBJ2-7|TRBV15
CATSRDASNEQYF
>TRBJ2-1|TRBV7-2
CASSWTLDEQFF
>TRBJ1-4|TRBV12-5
CASGTEQGTNEKLFF
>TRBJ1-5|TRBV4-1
CASSPTDRGRQPQHF
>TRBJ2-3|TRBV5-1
CASAEAPTDTQYF